This entry lists 22 T cell receptor beta chains sequenced from one sample in a study of graft-versus-host responses after intestinal transplantation (dated by TCRdb to the early 2020s). The library came from the immunoSEQ multiplex PCR assay. Held by TCRdb, this immuneACCESS table contains in-frame sequences only and omits some clones. Under half of the omission traces to an unresolved V gene where checked; the cause of the rest is unknown. The table for this sample lists tens of thousands of clones; about 95% of them were counted only once. The top ten clonotypes cover around 0.18% of the sample. Their antigens remain unidentified. Interpreted using the paper, the time point label stands for: cells obtained before transplantation from donor or recipient. Source: unstimulated CD4+ T cells sorted from spleen or lymph node cells, taken before transplant. These receptors were taken from a human donor who was the organ donor for an intestinal transplant.

This clone was seen just once. The chain couples TRBV7-9 to TRBJ2-7; 9 nucleotides agree with TRBD1. The CDR3 covers 15 residues. Trimming cost V 6 bases and J 4 bases; bases outside gene matches: 10. Germline V CDR1 and CDR2: SEHNR, FQNEAQ (reference sequence). CDR3 bases: TGTGCCAGCAGTAATCCCGGGACAGGGATTTACGAGCAGTACTTC. As protein: CASSNPGTGIYEQYF.

CDR3 sequence reads: CASSALGGRTEAFF. CDR3 coding DNA: TGTGCCAGCAGCGCCTTGGGGGGTAGGACTGAAGCTTTCTTT. V gene TRBV11-2 combines with J gene TRBJ1-1, with a tentative D call TRBD1 (5 bases). This CDR3 contains 14 residues. In germline, CDR1 is SGHAT, CDR2 FQNNGV. V shed 5 bases and J shed 5 bases, with 15 bases lying between them.

The rearrangement links TRBV5-1 to TRBJ1-1, with D hard to call. The CDR3 is made up of 15 amino acids. The V gene lost 5 bases and the J gene lost 2 bases, with 16 bases spanning the gap. Germline values: CDR1 SGHRS, CDR2 YFSETQ. The chain's CDR3 is CASREGSSINTEAFF. The DNA of the CDR3 is TGCGCCAGCAGAGAAGGGTCCTCAATCAACACTGAAGCTTTCTTT.

The genes are TRBV5-1 and TRBJ2-2, with TRBD1 as a possible D gene (5 bases). This CDR3 has 16 amino acids. Trimming pared 4 bases from V and 7 bases from J, leaving 20 bases between. Per germline, CDR1 SGHRS and CDR2 YFSETQ. The chain's CDR3 is CASSKTGSWLGGELFF. CDR3 sequence (DNA): TGCGCCAGCAGCAAAACAGGCTCTTGGCTCGGCGGGGAGCTGTTTTTT.

About this clone itself: At one end the junction does not follow the germline gene, possibly because of a read error. The V gene is TRBV28, the J gene TRBJ2-7; D gene uncertain. CDR1 is MDHEN and CDR2 is SYDVKM in the germline V gene. This CDR3 region has 12 residues. This CDR3 reads CASSLSYYEQYF. CDR3 bases: TGTGCCAGCAGCTTATCTTACTACGAGCAGTACTTC.

With respect to this clone: Other DNA sequences from this sample encode an identical CDR3 as well. The rearrangement uses TRBV5-5 and TRBJ1-2, with 7 bases that match TRBD1. Losses at the gene ends were 0 bases for V and 4 bases for J; bases not matched to a gene: 0. Germline CDR1 is SGHKS and CDR2 is YYEKEE (reference sequence). This CDR3 has 13 residues. CDR3 DNA sequence: TGTGCCAGCAGCTTGGCAGGGGGCTATGGCTACACCTTC. This translates into CASSLAGGYGYTF.

This clone was picked up one time. A junction boundary mismatches the germline segment, possibly from a read error. The genes are TRBV4-1 and TRBJ2-5, with D unclear. The CDR3 loop spans 10 amino acids. CDR1 and CDR2 (germline): MGHRA, YSYEKL. The CDR3 DNA follows: TGCGCCAGCAGCCAAGGGACCCAGTACTTC. Amino acids: CASSQGTQYF.

The J gene is TRBJ2-2, the V gene TRBV27; TRBD1 matches at 7 bases. Germline V gene sequence: CDR1 MNHEY, CDR2 SMNVEV (reference sequence). The CDR3 consists of 15 residues. With 7 bases clipped from V and 6 bases from J, the junction kept 11 bases outside the gene matches. This chain's CDR3 is CASTLTGSASGELFF. The CDR3 DNA follows: TGTGCCAGCACCCTGACAGGGTCGGCGTCCGGGGAGCTGTTTTTT.

On this clone itself: A junction boundary mismatches the germline segment, possibly from a read error. This chain links TRBV7-7 with TRBJ2-2; D may be TRBD1 or TRBD2 (5 bases each). There are 15 residues in the CDR3. Germline CDR1 reads SSHAT; CDR2 reads FNYEAQ (reference sequence). The CDR3 sequence is CASSFSTGTAGELFF. The CDR3 DNA follows: TGTGCTAGCAGCTTCTCTACGGGGACGGCCGGGGAGCTGTTTTTT.

The chain couples TRBV23-1 to TRBJ2-7; 7 bases match TRBD1. TRBV23-1 belongs to the ORF category, with a function that is uncertain. CDR3 size: 16 residues. Unmatched junction bases numbered 15, after V lost 5 bases and J lost 5 bases. CDR3 sequence reads: CASSYGTAVEGNEQYF. CDR3 sequence (DNA): TGCGCCAGCAGTTACGGGACAGCCGTTGAGGGCAACGAGCAGTACTTC.

V is TRBV25-1 and J is TRBJ1-2; a weak D match, TRBD1 (6 bases). Germline V lookup: CDR1 MGHDK, CDR2 SYGVNS. Trimming cost V 2 bases and J 6 bases, with 16 bases left between them. The CDR3 is 15 residues long. CDR3 sequence reads: CASSEPTGKPHGYTF. CDR3 in DNA: TGTGCCAGCAGTGAACCGACAGGAAAGCCCCATGGCTACACCTTC.

The chain links TRBV19 to TRBJ1-6; the match to TRBD1 covers 10 bases. Germline lookup yields CDR1 LNHDA and CDR2 SQIVND (reference sequence). The CDR3 spans 14 residues. The V gene end was trimmed by 4 bases and the J gene end by 7 bases; junction bases not matched to a gene: 1. The CDR3 loop is CASSRDRGNSPLHF. The CDR3 DNA sequence: TGTGCCAGTAGTAGGGACAGGGGAAATTCACCCCTCCACTTT. The whole variable domain, remainder taken from reference TRBV19 and TRBJ1-6, is DGGITQSPKYLFRKEGQNVTLSCEQNLNHDAMYWYRQDPGQGLRLIYYSQIVNDFQKGDIAEGYSVSREKKESFPLTVTSAQKNPTAFYLCASSRDRGNSPLHFGNGTRLTVT.

This chain connects TRBV28 to TRBJ1-4, with D maybe TRBD1 (5 bases). The CDR3 covers 15 residues. V dropped 5 bases and J dropped 0 bases, with 10 bases sitting between them. The germline V gene encodes CDR1 MDHEN and CDR2 SYDVKM. The CDR3 reads CASSGDGATNEKLFF. The CDR3 DNA reads TGTGCCAGCAGTGGGGACGGTGCAACTAATGAAAAACTGTTTTTT.

CDR3 bases: TGTGCCAGCAGCTTGACGGCTAGCGGATCCTACGAGCAGTACTTC. Translated, it gives CASSLTASGSYEQYF. The V gene is TRBV5-4, the J gene TRBJ2-7, with 7 bases lining up with TRBD2. This CDR3 is built from 15 residues. Trimming cost V 1 base and J 1 base; bases outside gene matches: 5. Germline V lookup: CDR1 SGHNT, CDR2 YYREEE (reference sequence).

The rearrangement links TRBV4-2 to TRBJ1-2; D uncertain. Germline V lookup: CDR1 LGHNA, CDR2 YNFKEQ. V was shortened by 1 base and J by 8 bases, with 17 bases between the two germline ends. The CDR3 covers 15 residues. The CDR3 nucleotides are TGTGCCAGCAGCCAAGTAACGACTGACAATTGGGGCTACACCTTC. This translates into CASSQVTTDNWGYTF.

The V gene is TRBV2, the J gene TRBJ1-1; D possibly corresponds to TRBD1 (5 bases). Germline-derived CDR1 and CDR2 are SNHLY and FYNNEI. The CDR3 runs to 14 residues. Trimming pared 7 bases from V and 2 bases from J, leaving 14 bases between. The CDR3 DNA follows: TGTGCCAGCACCTACGACAGACTAAACACTGAAGCTTTCTTT. This encodes CASTYDRLNTEAFF.

The chain joins TRBV19 to TRBJ2-7; weak D call: TRBD2 (6 bases). The CDR3 covers 14 residues. CDR1 and CDR2 (germline): LNHDA, SQIVND (reference sequence). Deletions cut 7 bases from V and 2 bases from J, with 15 bases between. CDR3: CASTLRAGTYEQYF. CDR3 DNA sequence: TGTGCCAGTACCCTCCGGGCGGGAACCTACGAGCAGTACTTC.

V and J are TRBV28 and TRBJ1-6; perhaps TRBD1 as D (5 bases). The V gene lost 8 bases and the J gene lost 5 bases, with 13 bases spanning the gap. The CDR3 contains 14 residues. Germline CDR1 MDHEN, CDR2 SYDVKM. The CDR3 DNA reads TGTGCCAGCTCGTGGGGGTTTAATAATTCACCCCTCCACTTT. Protein product: CASSWGFNNSPLHF.

V and J are TRBV11-3 and TRBJ2-5; D uncertain. Near its end, the DNA agrees better with TRBJ2-7, so the J call may be wrong. This CDR3 spans 13 amino acids. Per germline, CDR1 SGHNT and CDR2 YENEEA. For the CDR3, the DNA is TGTGCCAGCAGCGGAGACACCCGTCACGAGCAGTACTTC. Protein product: CASSGDTRHEQYF.

The chain is built from TRBV30 and TRBJ1-1; the D is unclear. Germline-derived CDR1 and CDR2 are GTSNPN and SVGIG (reference sequence). V was pared by 0 bases and J by 4 bases, with 6 bases between. This CDR3 contains 12 residues. The CDR3 loop is CAWSVLGTEAFF. CDR3 nucleotides: TGTGCCTGGAGTGTACTAGGCACTGAAGCTTTCTTT. Looking up the rest from reference TRBV30 and TRBJ1-1 gives the full variable domain: SQTIHQWPATLVQPVGSPLSLECTVEGTSNPNLYWYRQAAGRGLQLLFYSVGIGQISSEVPQNLSASRPQDRQFILSSKKLLLSDSGFYLCAWSVLGTEAFFGQGTRLTVV.

This chain uses TRBV19 with TRBJ2-5; TRBD2 matches 12 bases. The CDR3 runs 15 residues. From germline, CDR1 is LNHDA and CDR2 SQIVND (reference sequence). With 8 bases clipped from V and 7 bases from J, the junction kept 11 bases outside the gene matches. The CDR3 protein is CASRRTSGGPVTQYF. CDR3 nucleotide sequence: TGTGCCAGTCGAAGAACTAGCGGGGGGCCGGTGACCCAGTACTTC.

The V gene is TRBV5-4, the J gene TRBJ1-1; tentative D call: TRBD1 (6 bases). The CDR3 sequence is 13 residues long. The V end was cut by 6 bases, the J end by 1 base, with 10 bases between. Germline V gives CDR1 SGHNT, CDR2 YYREEE (reference sequence). CDR3 nucleotides: TGTGCCAGCACCGGGGGCAAGAACACTGAAGCTTTCTTT. It encodes CASTGGKNTEAFF.